The clone carrying this TCR beta chain occurred many times. The data stem from a study of regulatory T cells in long-lasting Graves disease. The time point: newly diagnosed GD, antithyroid drugs for less than 3 months. The TCR library was made from RNA that had been extracted from PBMCs in TRIzol. The patient group derived from an endocrinology department in Xi'an, China. In building TCR beta libraries, iRepertoire HTBI primers were used together with Arm-PCR of CDR3 regions. A single record per CDR3 protein comes from TCRdb applying MiXCR to the multiplex PCR reads. In the table there are about 320,000 distinct CDR3 sequences, roughly 18% of which are singletons. The germline CDR1 and CDR2 sequences are LNHDA and SQIVND (reference sequence). The CDR3 contains 15 residues. The V segment lost 3 bases and the J segment 7 bases; nucleotides outside the gene matches: 7.

This rearrangement joins TRBV19 to TRBJ2-2; 8 bases match TRBD1. Material: peripheral blood mononuclear cells (PBMCs), obtained at new diagnosis, from a patient treated with antithyroid drugs. The sequence was collected from a female donor with Graves disease. CDR3 sequence reads: CASSIQGARVGELFF. The CDR3 bases are TGTGCCAGTAGTATCCAGGGGGCGAGGGTCGGGGAGCTGTTTTTT.